Sequencing of this TCR beta chain was carried out in a study of T cells after yellow fever vaccination. Study-wide context: Any fraction with a low cell number was prepared using SMART-Seq v4 Ultra Low Input.

This clonotype has ten or more counts. The antigen remains undetermined. This CDR3 comprises 17 residues. J lost 2 bases, V lost 3 bases, and 6 bases had no gene match. CDR1 is SGHRS, CDR2 YFSETQ, per germline. 5'RACE template switching produced TCR cDNA carrying a universal primer site and UMIs. One entry per CDR3 protein results from TCRdb running MiXCR on the 5' RACE reads. The sample holds about 430,000 distinct CDR3 sequences, around 20% seen once. Study-wide results and limits: The booster saw the reappearance of most primary-vaccination clones (roughly 95% CD4, around 88% CD8).

This receptor was identified in a man younger than 35 who received the YFV17D yellow fever vaccine. Source: PBMCs, taken before the yellow fever booster vaccination. The chain uses TRBV5-1 and TRBJ2-1; 12 bases are shared with TRBD2. The chain's CDR3 is CASSSARTSGTYNEQFF. Written as DNA, the CDR3 is TGCGCCAGCAGCTCGGCCAGGACTAGCGGGACCTACAATGAGCAGTTCTTC.